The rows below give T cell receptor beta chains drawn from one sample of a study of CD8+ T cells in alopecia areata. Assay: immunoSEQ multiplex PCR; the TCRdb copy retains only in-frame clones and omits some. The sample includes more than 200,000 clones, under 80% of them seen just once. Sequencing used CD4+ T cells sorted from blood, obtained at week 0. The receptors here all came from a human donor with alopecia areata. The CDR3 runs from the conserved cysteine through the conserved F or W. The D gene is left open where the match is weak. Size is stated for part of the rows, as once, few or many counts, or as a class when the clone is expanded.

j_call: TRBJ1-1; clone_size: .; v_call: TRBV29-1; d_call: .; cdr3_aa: CSVDQGFTEAFF; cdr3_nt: TGCAGCGTTGATCAAGGGTTCACTGAAGCTTTCTTT
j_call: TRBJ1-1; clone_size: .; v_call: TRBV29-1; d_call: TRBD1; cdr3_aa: CSVEATGGTEAFF; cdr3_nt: TGCAGCGTTGAAGCGACAGGGGGGACTGAAGCTTTCTTT
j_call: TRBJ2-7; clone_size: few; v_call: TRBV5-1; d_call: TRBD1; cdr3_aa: CASSLRSGTATYEQYF; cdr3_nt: TGCGCCAGCAGCTTACGATCGGGGACAGCTACCTACGAGCAGTACTTC
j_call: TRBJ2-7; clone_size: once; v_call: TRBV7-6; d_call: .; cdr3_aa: CASSLGVASVFDEQYF; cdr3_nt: TGTGCCAGCAGCTTAGGCGTGGCTAGCGTTTTCGACGAGCAGTACTTC
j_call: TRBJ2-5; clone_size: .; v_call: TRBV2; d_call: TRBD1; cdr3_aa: CASRGDSQETQYF; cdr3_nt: TGTGCCAGCAGGGGGGACAGCCAAGAGACCCAGTACTTC
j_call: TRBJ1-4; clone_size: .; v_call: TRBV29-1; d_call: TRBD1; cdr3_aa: CSAARDRVEKLFF; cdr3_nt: TGCAGCGCCGCCCGGGACAGGGTTGAAAAACTGTTTTTT
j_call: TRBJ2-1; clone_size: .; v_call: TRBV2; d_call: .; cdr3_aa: CASSGGYEQFF; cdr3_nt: TGTGCCAGCAGTGGTGGCTATGAGCAGTTCTTC
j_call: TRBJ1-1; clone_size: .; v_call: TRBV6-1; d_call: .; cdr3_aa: CASRPAGGNTEAFF; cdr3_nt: TGTGCCAGCAGGCCGGCGGGGGGGAACACTGAAGCTTTCTTT
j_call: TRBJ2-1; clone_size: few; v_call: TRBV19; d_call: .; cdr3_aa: CASSTSTLHTNNEQFF; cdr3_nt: TGTGCCAGTAGTACCTCGACCCTGCATACTAACAATGAGCAGTTCTTC
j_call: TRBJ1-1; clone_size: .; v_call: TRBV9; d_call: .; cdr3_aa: CASSPVPMNTEAFF; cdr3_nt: TGTGCCAGCAGCCCGGTCCCTATGAACACTGAAGCTTTCTTT
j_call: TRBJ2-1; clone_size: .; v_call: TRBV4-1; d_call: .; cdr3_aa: CASSQDWGFSYNEQFF; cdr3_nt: TGCGCCAGCAGCCAAGATTGGGGGTTCTCCTACAATGAGCAGTTCTTC
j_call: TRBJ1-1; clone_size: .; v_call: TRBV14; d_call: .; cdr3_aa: CASSRHLSTEAFF; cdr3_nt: TGTGCCAGCAGCCGACATTTGAGCACTGAAGCTTTCTTT
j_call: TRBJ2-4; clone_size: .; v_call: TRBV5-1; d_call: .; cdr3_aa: CASSLAMENIQYF; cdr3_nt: TGCGCCAGCAGCTTGGCCATGGAAAACATTCAGTACTTC
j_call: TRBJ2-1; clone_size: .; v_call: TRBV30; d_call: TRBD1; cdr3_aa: CAWSDSRGTGIGNEQFF; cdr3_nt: TGTGCCTGGAGCGACTCGCGTGGGACAGGGATCGGCAATGAGCAGTTCTTC
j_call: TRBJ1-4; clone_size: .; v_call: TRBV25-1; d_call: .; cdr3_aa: CASRGGAREKLFF; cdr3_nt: TGTGCCAGCCGTGGTGGGGCTAGGGAAAAACTGTTTTTT
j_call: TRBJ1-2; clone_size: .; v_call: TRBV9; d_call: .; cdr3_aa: CASSGPGSSNYGYTF; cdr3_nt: TGTGCCAGCAGCGGGCCCGGGAGTTCTAACTATGGCTACACCTTC
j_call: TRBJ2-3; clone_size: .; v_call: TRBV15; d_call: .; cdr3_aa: CATSLLLLSDTQYF; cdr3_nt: TGTGCCACCAGCCTCCTATTATTGTCAGATACGCAGTATTTT
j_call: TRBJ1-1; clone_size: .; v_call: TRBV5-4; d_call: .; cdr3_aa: CASSLPGLHTEAFF; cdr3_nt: TGTGCCAGCAGCCTGCCGGGCCTACACACTGAAGCTTTCTTT
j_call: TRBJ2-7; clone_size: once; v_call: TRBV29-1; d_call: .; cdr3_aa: CSVVPRDTYEQYF; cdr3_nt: TGCAGCGTTGTACCCAGGGACACCTACGAGCAGTACTTC
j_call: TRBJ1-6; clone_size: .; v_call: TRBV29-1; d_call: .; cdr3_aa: CSVRQGMGSPLHF; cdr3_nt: TGCAGCGTTAGGCAGGGGATGGGCTCACCCCTCCACTTT
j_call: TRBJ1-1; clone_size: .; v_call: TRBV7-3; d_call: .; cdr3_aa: CASSLSFGNTEAFF; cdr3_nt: TGTGCCAGCAGCTTAAGTTTTGGGAACACTGAAGCTTTCTTT
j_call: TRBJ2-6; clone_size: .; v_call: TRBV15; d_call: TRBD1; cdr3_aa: CATSLGQGLSGANVLTF; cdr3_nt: TGTGCCACCAGCTTGGGACAGGGCCTCTCTGGGGCCAACGTCCTGACTTTC
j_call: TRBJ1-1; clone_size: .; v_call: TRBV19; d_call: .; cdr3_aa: CASSIDPYMNTEAFF; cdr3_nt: TGTGCCAGTAGTATAGATCCGTACATGAACACTGAAGCTTTCTTT
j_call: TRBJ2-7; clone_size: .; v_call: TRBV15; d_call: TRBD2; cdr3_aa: CATSRDTGLAGNYEQYF; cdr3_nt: TGTGCCACCAGCAGAGATACGGGACTAGCGGGGAACTACGAGCAGTACTTC
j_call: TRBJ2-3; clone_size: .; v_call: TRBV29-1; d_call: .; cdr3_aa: CSVVGAGTDTQYF; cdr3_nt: TGCAGCGTTGTGGGGGCAGGAACAGATACGCAGTATTTT
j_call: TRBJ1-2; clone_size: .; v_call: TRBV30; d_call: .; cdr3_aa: CAWSRGGGYTF; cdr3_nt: TGTGCCTGGAGTAGGGGAGGGGGCTACACCTTC
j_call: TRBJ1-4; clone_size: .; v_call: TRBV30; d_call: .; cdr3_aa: CAWRNPEELFF; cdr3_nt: TGTGCCTGGAGGAATCCGGAGGAACTGTTTTTT
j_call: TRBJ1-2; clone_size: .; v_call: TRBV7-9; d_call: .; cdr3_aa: CASSLAPKRDYGYTF; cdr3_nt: TGTGCCAGCAGCTTAGCCCCCAAGAGGGACTATGGCTACACCTTC
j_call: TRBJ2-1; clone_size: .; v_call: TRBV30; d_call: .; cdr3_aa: CAWSLAYEQFF; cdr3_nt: TGTGCCTGGAGTCTAGCATATGAGCAGTTCTTC
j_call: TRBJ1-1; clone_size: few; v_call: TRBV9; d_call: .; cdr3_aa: CASSSNIGNTEAFF; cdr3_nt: TGTGCCAGCAGCTCTAATATCGGGAACACTGAAGCTTTCTTT
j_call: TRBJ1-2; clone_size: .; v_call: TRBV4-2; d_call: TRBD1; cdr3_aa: CASSQDQAGGDYGYTF; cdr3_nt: TGTGCCAGCAGCCAAGATCAGGCAGGGGGCGACTATGGCTACACCTTC
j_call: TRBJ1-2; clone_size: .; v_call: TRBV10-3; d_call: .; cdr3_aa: CAISEGLLSGYTF; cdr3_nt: TGTGCCATCAGTGAGGGGCTTCTATCTGGCTACACCTTC
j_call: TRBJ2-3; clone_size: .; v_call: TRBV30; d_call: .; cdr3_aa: CAWTSWRDTQYF; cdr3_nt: TGTGCCTGGACCTCTTGGAGAGATACGCAGTATTTT
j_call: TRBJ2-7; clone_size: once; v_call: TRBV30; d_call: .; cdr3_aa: CAWSAGAYEQYF; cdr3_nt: TGTGCCTGGAGTGCGGGTGCCTACGAGCAGTACTTC
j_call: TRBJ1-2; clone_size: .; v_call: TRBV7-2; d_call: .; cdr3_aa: CASSLYQGKNYGYTF; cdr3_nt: TGTGCCAGCAGCTTATACCAGGGAAAAAACTATGGCTACACCTTC
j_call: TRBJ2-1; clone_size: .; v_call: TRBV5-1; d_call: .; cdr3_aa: CASGQLGGPNEQFF; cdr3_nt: TGCGCCAGCGGCCAACTGGGGGGTCCTAATGAGCAGTTCTTC
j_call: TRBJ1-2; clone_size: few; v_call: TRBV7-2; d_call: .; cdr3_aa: CASSLGSSYGYTF; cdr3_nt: TGTGCCAGCAGCTTAGGGAGCAGCTATGGCTACACCTTC
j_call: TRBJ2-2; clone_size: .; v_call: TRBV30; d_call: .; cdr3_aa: CAWRGQNTGELFF; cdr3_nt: TGTGCCTGGAGGGGACAGAACACCGGGGAGCTGTTTTTT
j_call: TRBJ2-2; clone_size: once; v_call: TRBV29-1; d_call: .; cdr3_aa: CSVINDRRWGTGELFF; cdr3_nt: TGCAGCGTGATTAACGACAGGAGGTGGGGTACCGGGGAGCTGTTTTTT
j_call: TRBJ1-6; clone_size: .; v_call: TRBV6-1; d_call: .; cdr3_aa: CASGQGRSPLHF; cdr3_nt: TGTGCCAGCGGGCAGGGGCGCTCACCCCTCCACTTT
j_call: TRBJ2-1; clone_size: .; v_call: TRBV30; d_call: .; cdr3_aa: CAWSYPGLNEQFF; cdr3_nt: TGTGCCTGGAGTTACCCTGGGCTCAATGAGCAGTTCTTC
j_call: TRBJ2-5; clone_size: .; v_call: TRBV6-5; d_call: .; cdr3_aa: CASSYSGLQETQYF; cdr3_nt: TGTGCCAGCAGTTACTCGGGGCTCCAAGAGACCCAGTACTTC
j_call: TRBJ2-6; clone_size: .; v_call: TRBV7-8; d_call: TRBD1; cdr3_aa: CASSLLGRGRTGANVLTF; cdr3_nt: TGTGCCAGCAGCTTACTGGGCAGGGGGCGCACGGGGGCCAACGTCCTGACTTTC
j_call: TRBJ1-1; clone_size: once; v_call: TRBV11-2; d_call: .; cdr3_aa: CASSLGLGTEAFF; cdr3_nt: TGTGCCAGCAGCTTAGGACTTGGGACAGAAGCTTTCTTT
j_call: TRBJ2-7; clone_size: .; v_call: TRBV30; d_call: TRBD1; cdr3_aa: CAGQGAYEQYF; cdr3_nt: TGTGCCGGACAGGGGGCCTACGAGCAGTACTTC
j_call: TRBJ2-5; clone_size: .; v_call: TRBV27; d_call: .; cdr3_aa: CASSPGRETQYF; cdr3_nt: TGTGCCAGCAGTCCCGGAAGGGAGACCCAGTACTTC
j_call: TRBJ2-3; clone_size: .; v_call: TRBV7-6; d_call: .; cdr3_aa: CASSLGRPDTQYF; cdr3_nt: TGTGCCAGCAGCCTAGGCAGGCCAGATACGCAGTATTTT
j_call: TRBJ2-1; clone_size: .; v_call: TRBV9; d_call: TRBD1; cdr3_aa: CASSWGQVKFNEQFF; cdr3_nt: TGTGCCAGCAGCTGGGGACAGGTCAAATTCAATGAGCAGTTCTTC
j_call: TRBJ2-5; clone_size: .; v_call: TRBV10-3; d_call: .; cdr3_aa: CATGTGTRETQYF; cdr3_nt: TGTGCCACCGGGACCGGGACTCGAGAGACCCAGTACTTC
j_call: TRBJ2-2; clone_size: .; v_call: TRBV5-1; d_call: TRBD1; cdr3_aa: CASHPRQQGFAGELFF; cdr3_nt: TGCGCCAGCCACCCCCGGCAACAGGGGTTCGCCGGGGAGCTGTTTTTT
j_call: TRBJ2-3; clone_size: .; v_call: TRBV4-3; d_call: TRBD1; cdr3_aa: CASSQWTGADTQYF; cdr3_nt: TGCGCCAGCAGCCAATGGACAGGGGCAGATACGCAGTATTTT
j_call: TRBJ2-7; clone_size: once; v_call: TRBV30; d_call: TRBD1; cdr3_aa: CAWRGQGNSYEQYF; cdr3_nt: TGTGCCTGGAGGGGACAGGGAAACTCCTACGAGCAGTACTTC